Many counts were recorded for the clone carrying this T cell receptor beta chain. Its antigen is not known. This entry is derived from a study of molecular identifiers for immune sequencing clone quantification. Study-wide findings and caveats: Clones above 20 RNA copies contained over 98% of effector molecules and under 1% of naive molecules.

The CDR3 covers 14 residues. Germline V gives CDR1 MNHEY, CDR2 SMNVEV (reference sequence). With 5 bases clipped from V and 6 bases from J, the junction kept 3 bases outside the gene matches. TCRdb fed the PCR reads into MiXCR, producing one record per CDR3 protein. The repertoire consists of 460,000 or so distinct CDR3 sequences, with 20% to 25% occurring once and the leading ten covering under 0.85%. The V gene is TRBV27, the J gene TRBJ2-2; 10 bases are shared with TRBD2. The sequence was obtained from a human donor in good health. Some libraries in this study had Jurkat cell RNA spiked in. Material: naive CD8+ T cells from blood, with Jurkat cell RNA spiked in. The subset was: FACS-sorted CD8+CD4-CCR7+CD45RA+ naive T cells. CDR3 in amino acids: CASSTGLAAGELFF. The CDR3 DNA reads TGTGCCAGCAGTACTGGACTAGCGGCCGGGGAGCTGTTTTTT.